Shown below are 5 T cell receptor beta chains from a single sample sequenced in a study of blood T cells in healthy people across ages. A second PCR of about 6 to 11 cycles used a sample-barcoded 5' primer and a J-beta primer mix. Each CDR3 protein gets one entry after TCRdb re-called the 5' RACE reads with MiXCR. Of 750,000 to 950,000 distinct CDR3 sequences in the sample, roughly 53% were seen once. The sample taken for sequencing was blood. The receptors originated from an elderly man in good health.

The chain joins TRBV24-1 to TRBJ1-2; D unresolved. CDR1 and CDR2 (germline): KGHDR, SFDVKD. Trimming pared 10 bases from V and 2 bases from J, leaving 10 bases between. The CDR3 has 12 residues. The CDR3 here is CATSKANYGYTF. The CDR3 DNA reads as TGTGCCACTAGCAAAGCCAACTATGGCTACACCTTC.

V usage is TRBV6-5 and J usage is TRBJ2-7; TRBD2 agrees at 10 bases. V lost 2 bases and J lost 3; bases outside the gene matches: 7. Germline CDR1 is MNHEY and CDR2 is SVGAGI. The CDR3 sequence is 16 residues long. CDR3 bases: TGTGCCAGCAGTTACCCACCTAGCGGGAGTGTCTACGAGCAGTACTTC. Translating gives CASSYPPSGSVYEQYF.

The table lists this clonotype with a few counts. The chain uses TRBV10-3 and TRBJ2-7; 7 positions agree with TRBD1. Germline V gene lookup returns CDR1 ENHRY and CDR2 SYGVKD. CDR3 size: 14 residues. Trimming at V came to 6 bases and at J to 0 bases, leaving 5 bases not matched to a gene. CDR3 in DNA: TGTGCCATCAGGTTAGGACAGGACTCCTACGAGCAGTACTTC. Translating gives CAIRLGQDSYEQYF.

J is TRBJ2-2 and V is TRBV5-1; 10 bases map to TRBD1. Germline V gives CDR1 SGHRS, CDR2 YFSETQ. The CDR3 runs 16 residues. The J segment lost 5 bases and the V segment lost 4 bases, leaving 8 bases of the junction unmatched. The CDR3 protein is CASSDKTGGGTGELFF. Written as DNA, the CDR3 is TGCGCCAGCAGCGATAAGACAGGGGGCGGAACCGGGGAGCTGTTTTTT.

The genes are TRBV3-1 and TRBJ1-5; D gene unclear. With 0 bases removed from V and 2 bases from J, the gap between germline ends came to 11 bases. This CDR3 is 16 amino acids long. In germline, CDR1 is LGHDT, CDR2 YNNKEL (reference sequence). The DNA of the CDR3 is TGTGCCAGCAGCCAAGAGGGAAGCCGAGGCAATCAGCCCCAGCATTTT. Residues: CASSQEGSRGNQPQHF.